In its sample, the clone carrying this T cell receptor beta chain was seen many times. Its antigen is not known. RNA transcripts served as the template for amplifying TCR beta CDR3 regions. First-round RT-PCR with HTBI primers amplified the TCR CDR3 region. TCRdb passed the multiplex PCR reads through MiXCR, listing each CDR3 protein once. Here the sample spans roughly 580,000 distinct CDR3 sequences, 14% being singletons. The CDR3 contains 14 residues. Germline CDR1 reads MNHEY; CDR2 reads SMNVEV (reference sequence). This entry belongs to a study of T cells in Graves' hyperthyroidism and ophthalmopathy. Study observations and caveats: The majority of expanded thyroid clonotypes above 0.001 also appeared in blood.

The rearrangement joins TRBV27 to TRBJ2-1; 8 bases line up with TRBD2. The material sequenced was blood. The TCR comes from a woman in her twenties or thirties with Graves' hyperthyroidism that later progressed to Graves' ophthalmopathy. The CDR3 region has the DNA TGTGTCGCGCGGGGGCTAGCGGGCCGCAATGAGCAGTTCTTC. Protein: CVARGLAGRNEQFF.